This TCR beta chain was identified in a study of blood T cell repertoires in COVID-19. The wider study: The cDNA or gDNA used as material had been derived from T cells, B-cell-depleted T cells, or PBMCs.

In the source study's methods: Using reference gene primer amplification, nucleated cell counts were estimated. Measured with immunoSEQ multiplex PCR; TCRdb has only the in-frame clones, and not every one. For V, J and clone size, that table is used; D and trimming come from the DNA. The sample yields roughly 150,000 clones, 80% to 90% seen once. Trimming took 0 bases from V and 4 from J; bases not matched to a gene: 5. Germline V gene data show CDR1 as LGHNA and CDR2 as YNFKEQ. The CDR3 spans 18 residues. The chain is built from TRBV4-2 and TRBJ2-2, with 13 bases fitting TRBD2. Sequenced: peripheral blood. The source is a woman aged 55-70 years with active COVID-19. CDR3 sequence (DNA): TGTGCCAGCAGCCAAGAGGGACTAGCGGGGTCCCTCACCGGGGAGCTGTTTTTT. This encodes CASSQEGLAGSLTGELFF.